This T cell receptor beta chain was recovered during a study of CD8 T cells in ankylosing spondylitis. Broader study findings: Disease-linked clones, CD8+, were relatively rare in peripheral blood. A motif of fewer than ten highly homologous TCR beta variants was seen as apparently characteristic of ankylosing spondylitis blood. Past research had described some motif variants in reactive arthritis synovial fluid and blood.

CDR3 length: 14 residues. V gave up 3 bases and J gave up 2 bases, with 10 bases separating them. This clonotype was recorded many times. Its antigen is still unknown. In making TCR beta libraries, quantitative 5'-RACE with molecular barcodes was used. TCRdb passed the 5' RACE reads through MiXCR, listing each CDR3 protein once. The sample contains roughly 700,000 distinct CDR3 sequences, under 20% of which appear only once. The sequence derives from a male donor with ankylosing spondylitis. The sample taken for sequencing was blood, either unsorted or a sorted T cell fraction (not recorded which). This chain links TRBV12-3 or TRBV12-4 with TRBJ1-2; D not resolved. In DNA, the CDR3 is TGTGCCAGCAGTTTCGGGGAGGCGAACTATGGCTACACCTTC. It specifies CASSFGEANYGYTF.